The present TCR beta chain was sequenced within a study of beta chain features in type 1 diabetes. General study findings and limits: Shorter TCRB CDR3s, moderately but significantly so, were found in Type 1 diabetes patients in all four CD4+ subsets. Whether TCRB rearrangement is influenced by HLA type went unresolved here.

Concerning this clone: What it binds is not known.

Isolation of CD4+ naive, central memory, regulatory and stem cell-like memory cells was achieved by sorting via CD45RO/CCR7/CD25/CD127/CD95/CD27. TCRB transcripts that were expressed got sequenced, as all of the isolated RNA had been reverse transcribed. The table came from immunoSEQ multiplex PCR; TCRdb's copy has only in-frame clones and leaves some out. The sample records 640,000 or so clones, around 15% being singletons. This sequence was found in a man between 18 and 35 years old with type 1 diabetes. Sequencing was done on a sample of naive CD4+ T cells from blood.

Here the CDR3 reads CASGRTRGEQYF. The CDR3 DNA reads as TGTGCTAGTGGGCGGACAAGGGGCGAGCAGTACTTC. The chain couples TRBV12-5 to TRBJ2-5; D perhaps matches TRBD1 (5 bases). The closer fit of TRBJ2-7 to the DNA end suggests the J call may be wrong. The CDR3 consists of 12 residues. Looked up from germline, CDR1 is LGHNT and CDR2 is FRNRAP.